This TCR beta chain stems from a study of blood T cells in healthy people across ages. General study results and limits: Higher diversity and more naive CD4+ cells were features of long-lived donors, compared to aged donors.

V lost 6 bases and J 0 bases, leaving 14 bases between the germline ends. The CDR3 is 16 residues long. This clonotype has more than one count but fewer than ten. What it binds is unknown. It was with a sample-barcoded 5' primer and a J-beta primer mix that a second PCR of about 7 to 12 cycles was run. The yield of each sample was at least 2.5 million CDR3-containing paired-end reads. One entry per CDR3 protein, called by TCRdb with MiXCR from the 5' RACE reads. The sample yields about 1.8 million distinct CDR3 sequences, about 50% seen once. The rearrangement joins TRBV12-3 or TRBV12-4 to TRBJ1-4, with D tentatively TRBD1 (5 bases). The sequenced material came from blood. The source is a woman aged 40 to 55 in good health. The CDR3 here is CASSRLRGTTNEKLFF. In DNA form, the CDR3 reads TGTGCCAGCAGCAGATTGAGGGGAACAACTAATGAAAAACTGTTTTTT.